This T cell receptor (beta chain) comes out of a study of blood T cell repertoires in COVID-19. The data were produced by immunoSEQ multiplex PCR, yet TCRdb's version contains in-frame clones alone and is incomplete. This table has more than 200,000 clones, roughly 87% appearing once. Trimming took off 3 bases at V and 3 bases at J, with 12 bases between the two ends. The V gene's germline CDR1 is LNHDA and CDR2 SQIVND (reference sequence). The CDR3 runs to 14 residues. Material for sequencing was PBMCs or T cells enriched from blood (not recorded which). The clonotype was recovered from a woman aged 30 to 39 with acute COVID-19. V gene TRBV19 combines with J gene TRBJ2-7; perhaps TRBD2 as D (6 bases). CDR3: CASSMALADYEQYF. For the CDR3, the DNA is TGTGCCAGTAGTATGGCACTAGCAGACTACGAGCAGTACTTC.